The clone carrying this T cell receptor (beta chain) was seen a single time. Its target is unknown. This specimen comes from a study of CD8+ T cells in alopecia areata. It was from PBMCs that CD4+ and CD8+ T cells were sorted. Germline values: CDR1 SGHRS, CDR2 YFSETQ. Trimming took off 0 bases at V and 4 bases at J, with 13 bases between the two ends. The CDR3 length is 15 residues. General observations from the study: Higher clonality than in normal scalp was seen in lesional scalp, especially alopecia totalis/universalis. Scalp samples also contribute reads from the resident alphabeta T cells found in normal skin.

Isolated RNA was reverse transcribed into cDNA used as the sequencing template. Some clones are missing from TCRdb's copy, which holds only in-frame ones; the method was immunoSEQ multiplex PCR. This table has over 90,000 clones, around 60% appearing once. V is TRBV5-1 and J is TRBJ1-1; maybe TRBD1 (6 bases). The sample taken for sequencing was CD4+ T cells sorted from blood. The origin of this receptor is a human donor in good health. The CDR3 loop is CASSLVAGASTEAFF. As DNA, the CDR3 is TGCGCCAGCAGCTTGGTCGCGGGGGCTTCCACTGAAGCTTTCTTT.